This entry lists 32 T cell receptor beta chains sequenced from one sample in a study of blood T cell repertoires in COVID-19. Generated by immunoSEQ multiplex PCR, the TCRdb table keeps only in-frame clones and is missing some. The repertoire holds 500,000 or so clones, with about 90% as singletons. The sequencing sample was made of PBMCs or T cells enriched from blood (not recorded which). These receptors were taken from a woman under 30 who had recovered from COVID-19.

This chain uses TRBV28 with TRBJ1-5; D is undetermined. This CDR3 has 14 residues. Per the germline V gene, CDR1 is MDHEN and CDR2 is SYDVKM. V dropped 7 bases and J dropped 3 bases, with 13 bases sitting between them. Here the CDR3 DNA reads TGTGCCAGCATCGAAGGAGGGCCCAATCAGCCCCAGCATTTT. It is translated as CASIEGGPNQPQHF.

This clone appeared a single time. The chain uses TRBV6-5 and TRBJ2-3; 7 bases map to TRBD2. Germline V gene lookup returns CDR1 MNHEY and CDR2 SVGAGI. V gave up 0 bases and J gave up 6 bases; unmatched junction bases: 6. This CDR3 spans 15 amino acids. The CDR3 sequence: CASSYSHGGWDTQYF. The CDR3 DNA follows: TGTGCCAGCAGTTACTCTCACGGGGGGTGGGATACGCAGTATTTT.

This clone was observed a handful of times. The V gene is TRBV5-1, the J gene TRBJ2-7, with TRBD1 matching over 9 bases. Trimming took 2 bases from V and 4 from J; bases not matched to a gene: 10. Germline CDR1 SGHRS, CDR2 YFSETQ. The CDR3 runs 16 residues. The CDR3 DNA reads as TGCGCCAGCAGCTTAAAAGGGACAGGGCCCGCTTACGAGCAGTACTTC. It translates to CASSLKGTGPAYEQYF.

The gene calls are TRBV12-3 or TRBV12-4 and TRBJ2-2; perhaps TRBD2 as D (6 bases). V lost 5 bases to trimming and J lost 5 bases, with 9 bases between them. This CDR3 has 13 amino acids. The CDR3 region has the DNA TGTGCCAGCAGTCAAGGGAGGACCGGGGAGCTGTTTTTT. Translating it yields CASSQGRTGELFF.

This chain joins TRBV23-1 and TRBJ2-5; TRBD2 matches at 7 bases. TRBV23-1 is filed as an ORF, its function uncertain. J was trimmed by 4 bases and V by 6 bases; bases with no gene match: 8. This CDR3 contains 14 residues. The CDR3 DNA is TGCGCCAGCAGCCCCTTTCGGACTAGAGAGACCCAGTACTTC. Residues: CASSPFRTRETQYF.

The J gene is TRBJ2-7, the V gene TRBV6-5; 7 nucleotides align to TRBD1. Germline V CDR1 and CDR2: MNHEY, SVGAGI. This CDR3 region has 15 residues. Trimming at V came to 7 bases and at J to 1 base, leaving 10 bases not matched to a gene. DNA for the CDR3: TGTGCCAGCACCCCGGACAGGACACTTTCCTACGAGCAGTACTTC. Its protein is CASTPDRTLSYEQYF.

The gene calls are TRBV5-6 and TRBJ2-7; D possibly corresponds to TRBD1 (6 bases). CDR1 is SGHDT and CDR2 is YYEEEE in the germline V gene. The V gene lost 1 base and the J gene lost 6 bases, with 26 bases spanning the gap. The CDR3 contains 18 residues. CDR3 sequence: CASSLIEYLGRGSFEQYF. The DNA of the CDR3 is TGTGCCAGCAGCTTGATTGAATACCTTGGAAGGGGGAGCTTCGAGCAGTACTTC.

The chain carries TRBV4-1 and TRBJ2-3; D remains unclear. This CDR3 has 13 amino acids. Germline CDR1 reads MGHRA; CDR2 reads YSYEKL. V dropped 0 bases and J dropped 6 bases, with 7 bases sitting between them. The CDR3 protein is CASSQDNVDTQYF. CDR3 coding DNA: TGCGCCAGCAGCCAAGATAATGTGGATACGCAGTATTTT.

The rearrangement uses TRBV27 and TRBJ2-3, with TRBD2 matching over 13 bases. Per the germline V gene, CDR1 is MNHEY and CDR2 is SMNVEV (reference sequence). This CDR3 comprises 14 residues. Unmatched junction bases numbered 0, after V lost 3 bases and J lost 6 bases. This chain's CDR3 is CASSLTSGGDTQYF. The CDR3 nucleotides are TGTGCCAGCAGTTTGACTAGCGGGGGGGATACGCAGTATTTT.

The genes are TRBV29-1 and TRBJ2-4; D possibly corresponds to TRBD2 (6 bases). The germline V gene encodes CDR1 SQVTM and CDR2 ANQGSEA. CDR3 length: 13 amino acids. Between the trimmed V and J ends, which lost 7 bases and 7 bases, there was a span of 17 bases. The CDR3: CSALPGVGNIQYF. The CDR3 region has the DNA TGCAGCGCTCTGCCGGGGGTCGGGAACATTCAGTACTTC.

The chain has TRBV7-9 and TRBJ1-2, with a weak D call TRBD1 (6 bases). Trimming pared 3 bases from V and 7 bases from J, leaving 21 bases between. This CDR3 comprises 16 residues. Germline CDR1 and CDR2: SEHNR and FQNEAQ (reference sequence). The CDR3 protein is CASSFPPQGILFGYTF. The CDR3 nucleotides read TGTGCCAGCAGCTTCCCCCCGCAGGGGATATTGTTTGGCTACACCTTC.

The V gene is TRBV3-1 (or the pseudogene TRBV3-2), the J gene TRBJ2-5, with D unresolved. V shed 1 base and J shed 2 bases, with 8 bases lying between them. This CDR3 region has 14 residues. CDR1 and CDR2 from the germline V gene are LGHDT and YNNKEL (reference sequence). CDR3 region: CASSQGPEQETQYF. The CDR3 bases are TGTGCCAGCAGCCAAGGGCCGGAGCAAGAGACCCAGTACTTC.

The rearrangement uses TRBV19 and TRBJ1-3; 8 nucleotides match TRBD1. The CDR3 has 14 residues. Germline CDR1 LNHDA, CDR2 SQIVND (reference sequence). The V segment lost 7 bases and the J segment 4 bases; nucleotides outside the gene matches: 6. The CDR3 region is CASIRTGRGNTIYF. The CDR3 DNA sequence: TGTGCCAGTATCCGGACAGGGAGAGGAAACACCATATATTTT.

CDR3 region: CASSLREDYGYTF. CDR3 nucleotide sequence: TGTGCCAGCAGCTTAAGGGAGGACTATGGCTACACCTTC. The gene calls are TRBV7-2 and TRBJ1-2; D unresolved. The V gene lost 2 bases and the J gene lost 3 bases, with 7 bases spanning the gap. Germline values: CDR1 SGHTA, CDR2 FQGNSA. This CDR3 comprises 13 residues.

CDR3 in DNA: TGCGCCAGCAGCTTAACTAGCGGGGTCGGGGAGCTGTTTTTT. It translates to CASSLTSGVGELFF. This chain connects TRBV5-1 to TRBJ2-2; 10 bases map to TRBD2. Germline V gene sequence: CDR1 SGHRS, CDR2 YFSETQ. V trimming: 2 bases; J trimming: 7 bases; junction bases outside the gene matches: 2. This CDR3 has 14 residues.

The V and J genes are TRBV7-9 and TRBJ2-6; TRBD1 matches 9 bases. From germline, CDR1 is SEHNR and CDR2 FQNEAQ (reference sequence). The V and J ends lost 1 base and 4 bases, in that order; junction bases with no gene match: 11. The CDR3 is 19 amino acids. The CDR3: CASSLGRQGVYTGANVLTF. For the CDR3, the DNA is TGTGCCAGCAGCTTAGGTCGACAGGGGGTATATACCGGGGCCAACGTCCTGACTTTC.

The CDR3 is CASKYQARQGRDQPQHF. The CDR3 DNA follows: TGTGCCAGCAAGTATCAGGCCCGGCAGGGGAGGGATCAGCCCCAGCATTTT. The rearrangement uses TRBV19 and TRBJ1-5; tentatively, D is TRBD1 (6 bases). Germline loops: CDR1 LNHDA, CDR2 SQIVND (reference sequence). V dropped 9 bases and J dropped 5 bases, with 26 bases sitting between them. This CDR3 is built from 17 residues.

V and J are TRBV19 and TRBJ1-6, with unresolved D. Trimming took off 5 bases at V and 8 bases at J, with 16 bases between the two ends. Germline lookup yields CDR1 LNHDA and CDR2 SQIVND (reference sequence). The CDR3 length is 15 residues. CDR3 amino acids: CASSPKVGGYSPLHF. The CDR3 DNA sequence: TGTGCCAGTAGTCCAAAAGTAGGAGGATATTCACCCCTCCACTTT.

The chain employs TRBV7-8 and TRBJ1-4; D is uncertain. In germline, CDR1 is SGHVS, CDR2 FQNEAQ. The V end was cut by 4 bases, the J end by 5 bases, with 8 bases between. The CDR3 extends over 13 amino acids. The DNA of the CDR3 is TGTGCCAGCAGCTGGACGGGGAATGAAAAACTGTTTTTT. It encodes CASSWTGNEKLFF.

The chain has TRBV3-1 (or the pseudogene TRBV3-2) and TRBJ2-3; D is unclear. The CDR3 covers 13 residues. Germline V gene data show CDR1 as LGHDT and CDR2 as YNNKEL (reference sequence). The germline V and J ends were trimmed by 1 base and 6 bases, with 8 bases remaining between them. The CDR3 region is CASSQGVMDTQYF. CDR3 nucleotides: TGTGCCAGCAGCCAAGGAGTTATGGATACGCAGTATTTT.

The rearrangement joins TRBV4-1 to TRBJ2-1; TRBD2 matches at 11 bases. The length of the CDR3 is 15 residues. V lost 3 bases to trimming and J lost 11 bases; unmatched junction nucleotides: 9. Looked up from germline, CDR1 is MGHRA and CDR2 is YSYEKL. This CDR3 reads CASSHPGTSGTQQFF. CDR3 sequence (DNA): TGCGCCAGCAGCCACCCCGGGACTAGCGGAACTCAGCAGTTCTTC.

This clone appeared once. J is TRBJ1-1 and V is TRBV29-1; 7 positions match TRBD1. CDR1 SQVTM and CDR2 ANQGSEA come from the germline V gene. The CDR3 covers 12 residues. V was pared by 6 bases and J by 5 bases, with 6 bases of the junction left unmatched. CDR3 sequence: CSVCEGATEAFF. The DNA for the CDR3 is TGCAGCGTCTGTGAGGGGGCGACTGAAGCTTTCTTT.

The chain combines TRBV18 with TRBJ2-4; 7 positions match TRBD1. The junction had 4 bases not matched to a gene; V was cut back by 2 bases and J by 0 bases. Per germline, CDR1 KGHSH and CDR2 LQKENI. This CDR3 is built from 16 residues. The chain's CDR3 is CASSPTGVLAKNIQYF. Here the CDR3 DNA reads TGTGCCAGCTCACCAACAGGGGTACTAGCCAAAAACATTCAGTACTTC.

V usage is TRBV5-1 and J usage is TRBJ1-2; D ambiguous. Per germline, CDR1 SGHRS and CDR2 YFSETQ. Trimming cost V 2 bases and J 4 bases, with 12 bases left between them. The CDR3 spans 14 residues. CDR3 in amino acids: CASSLGSEAYGYTF. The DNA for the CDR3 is TGCGCCAGCAGCTTAGGGAGTGAGGCCTATGGCTACACCTTC.

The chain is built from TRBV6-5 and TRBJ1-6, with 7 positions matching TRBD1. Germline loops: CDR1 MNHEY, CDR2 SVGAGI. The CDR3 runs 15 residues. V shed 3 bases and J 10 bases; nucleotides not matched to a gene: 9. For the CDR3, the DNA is TGTGCCAGCAGTTATCTTGGCAGGGGGTACTCACCCCTCCACTTT. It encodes CASSYLGRGYSPLHF.

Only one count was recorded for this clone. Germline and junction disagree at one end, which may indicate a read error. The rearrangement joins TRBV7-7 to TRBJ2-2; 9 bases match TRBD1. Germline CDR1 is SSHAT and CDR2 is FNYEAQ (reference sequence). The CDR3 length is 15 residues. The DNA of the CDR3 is TGTGCTAGCAGGACCGGGACAGGGAATTCCGGGGAGCTGTTTTTT. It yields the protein CASRTGTGNSGELFF.

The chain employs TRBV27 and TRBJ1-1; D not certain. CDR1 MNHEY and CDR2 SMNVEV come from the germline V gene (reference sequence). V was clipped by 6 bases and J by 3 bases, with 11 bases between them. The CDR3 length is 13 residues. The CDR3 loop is CASSPFRDTEAFF. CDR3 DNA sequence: TGTGCCAGCAGCCCTTTCCGAGACACTGAAGCTTTCTTT.

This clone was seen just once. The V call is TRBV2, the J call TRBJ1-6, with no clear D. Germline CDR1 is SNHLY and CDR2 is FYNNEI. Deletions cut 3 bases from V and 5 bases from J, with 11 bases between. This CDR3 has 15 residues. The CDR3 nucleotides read TGTGCCAGCAGTGAGAGGCTCCCCAATAATTCACCCCTCCACTTT. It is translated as CASSERLPNNSPLHF.

The chain's CDR3 is CASSLAMAGLPQASGGTGELFF. The CDR3 nucleotides are TGTGCCAGCAGCTTAGCAATGGCGGGGCTTCCTCAAGCTAGCGGGGGCACCGGGGAGCTGTTTTTT. The chain uses TRBV7-2 and TRBJ2-2, with 10 bases that match TRBD2. This CDR3 region has 22 residues. The trim removed 0 bases at V and 4 bases at J, leaving 20 bases unmatched. Germline CDR1 is SGHTA and CDR2 is FQGNSA. The whole variable domain, remainder taken from reference TRBV7-2 and TRBJ2-2, is GAGVSQSPSNKVTEKGKDVELRCDPISGHTALYWYRQSLGQGLEFLIYFQGNSAPDKSGLPSDRFSAERTGGSVSTLTIQRTQQEDSAVYLCASSLAMAGLPQASGGTGELFFGEGSRLTVL.

The CDR3: CASQIQGADTGELFF. In DNA, the CDR3 is TGCGCCAGCCAAATACAGGGGGCCGACACCGGGGAGCTGTTTTTT. This chain links TRBV5-1 with TRBJ2-2; 9 bases map to TRBD1. V shed 7 bases and J 3 bases; nucleotides not matched to a gene: 7. This CDR3 has 15 amino acids. Germline V gene sequence: CDR1 SGHRS, CDR2 YFSETQ.

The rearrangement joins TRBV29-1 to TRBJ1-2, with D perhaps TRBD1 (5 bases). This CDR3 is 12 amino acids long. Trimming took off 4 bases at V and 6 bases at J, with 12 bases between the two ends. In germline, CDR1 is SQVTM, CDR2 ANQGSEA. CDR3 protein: CSVVAGHNGYTF. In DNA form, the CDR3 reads TGCAGCGTTGTGGCAGGGCATAATGGCTACACCTTC. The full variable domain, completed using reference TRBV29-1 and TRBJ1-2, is SAVISQKPSRDICQRGTSLTIQCQVDSQVTMMFWYRQQPGQSLTLIATANQGSEATYESGFVIDKFPISRPNLTFSTLTVSNMSPEDSSIYLCSVVAGHNGYTFGSGTRLTVV.

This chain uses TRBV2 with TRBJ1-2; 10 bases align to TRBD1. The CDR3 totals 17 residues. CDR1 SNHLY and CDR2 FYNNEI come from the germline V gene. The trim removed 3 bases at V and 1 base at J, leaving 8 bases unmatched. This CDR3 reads CASSEPRDRGVNYGYTF. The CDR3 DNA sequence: TGTGCCAGCAGTGAGCCACGGGACAGGGGAGTTAACTATGGCTACACCTTC. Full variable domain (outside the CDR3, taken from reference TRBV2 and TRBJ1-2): EPEVTQTPSHQVTQMGQEVILRCVPISNHLYFYWYRQILGQKVEFLVSFYNNEISEKSEIFDDQFSVERPDGSNFTLKIRSTKLEDSAMYFCASSEPRDRGVNYGYTFGSGTRLTVV.